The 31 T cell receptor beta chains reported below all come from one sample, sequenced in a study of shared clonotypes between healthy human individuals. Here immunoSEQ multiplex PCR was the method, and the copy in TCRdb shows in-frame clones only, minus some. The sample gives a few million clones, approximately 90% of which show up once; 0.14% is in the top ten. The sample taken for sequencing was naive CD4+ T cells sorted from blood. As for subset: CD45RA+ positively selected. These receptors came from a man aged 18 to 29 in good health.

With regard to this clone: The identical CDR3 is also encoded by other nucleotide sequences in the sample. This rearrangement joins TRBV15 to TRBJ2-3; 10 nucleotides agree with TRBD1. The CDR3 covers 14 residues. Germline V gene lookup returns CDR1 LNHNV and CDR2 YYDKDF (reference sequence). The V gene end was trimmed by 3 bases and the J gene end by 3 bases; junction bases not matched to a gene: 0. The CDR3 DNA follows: TGTGCCACCAGCAGGGGACAGGGGACAGATACGCAGTATTTT. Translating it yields CATSRGQGTDTQYF.

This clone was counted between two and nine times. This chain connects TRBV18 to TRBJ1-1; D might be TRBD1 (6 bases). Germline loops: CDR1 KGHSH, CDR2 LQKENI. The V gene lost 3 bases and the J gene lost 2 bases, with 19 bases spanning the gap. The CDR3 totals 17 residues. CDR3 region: CASSPPPGRGANTEAFF. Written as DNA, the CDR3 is TGTGCCAGCTCACCTCCTCCCGGCAGGGGCGCCAACACTGAAGCTTTCTTT.

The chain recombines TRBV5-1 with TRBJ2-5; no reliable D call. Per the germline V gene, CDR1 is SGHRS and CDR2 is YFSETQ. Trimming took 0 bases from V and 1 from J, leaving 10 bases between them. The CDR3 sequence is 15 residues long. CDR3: CASSLAAAVQETQYF. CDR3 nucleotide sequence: TGCGCCAGCAGCTTGGCCGCAGCCGTCCAAGAGACCCAGTACTTC.

CDR3 in DNA: TGTGCCAGCTCAGGCATGCAGGACCCCAGTCAGCCCCAGCATTTT. Protein: CASSGMQDPSQPQHF. The V call is TRBV18, the J call TRBJ1-5; D unresolved. Germline lookup yields CDR1 KGHSH and CDR2 LQKENI. The CDR3 loop spans 15 amino acids. The germline V and J ends were trimmed by 5 bases and 6 bases, with 17 bases remaining between them. Variable domain in full (rest from reference TRBV18 and TRBJ1-5): NAGVMQNPRHLVRRRGQEARLRCSPMKGHSHVYWYRQLPEEGLKFMVYLQKENIIDESGMPKERFSAEFPKEGPSILRIQQVVRGDSAAYFCASSGMQDPSQPQHFGDGTRLSIL.

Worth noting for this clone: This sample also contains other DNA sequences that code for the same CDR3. The CDR3 spells CASSYDSNQPQHF. The CDR3 DNA reads as TGTGCCAGCAGTTACGACAGCAATCAGCCCCAGCATTTT. The chain joins TRBV6-5 to TRBJ1-5; D remains unclear. The CDR3 is 13 residues long. Germline lookup yields CDR1 MNHEY and CDR2 SVGAGI. Trimming shortened V by 2 bases and J by 1 base, and 3 bases separated the two germline ends.

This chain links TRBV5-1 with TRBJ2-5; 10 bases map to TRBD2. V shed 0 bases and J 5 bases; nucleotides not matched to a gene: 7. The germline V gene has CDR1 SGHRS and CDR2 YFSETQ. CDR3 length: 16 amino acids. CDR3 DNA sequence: TGCGCCAGCAGCTTGGACCCTAGCGGGAGTACGGAGACCCAGTACTTC. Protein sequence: CASSLDPSGSTETQYF. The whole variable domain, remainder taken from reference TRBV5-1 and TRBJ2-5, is KAGVTQTPRYLIKTRGQQVTLSCSPISGHRSVSWYQQTPGQGLQFLFEYFSETQRNKGNFPGRFSGRQFSNSRSEMNVSTLELGDSALYLCASSLDPSGSTETQYFGPGTRLLVL.

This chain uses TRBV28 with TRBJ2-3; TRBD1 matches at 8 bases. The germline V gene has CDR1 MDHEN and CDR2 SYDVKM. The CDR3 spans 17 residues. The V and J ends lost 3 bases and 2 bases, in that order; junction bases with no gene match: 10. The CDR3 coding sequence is TGTGCCAGCAGTTTTAGTTCCAGGGGGCGTACCACAGATACGCAGTATTTT. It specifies CASSFSSRGRTTDTQYF.

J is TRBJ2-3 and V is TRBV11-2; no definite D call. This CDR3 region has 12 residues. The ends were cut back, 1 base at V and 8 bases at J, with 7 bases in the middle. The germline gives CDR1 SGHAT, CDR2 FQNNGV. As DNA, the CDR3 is TGTGCCAGCAGCTTAGTGGAGTTTACGCAGTATTTT. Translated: CASSLVEFTQYF.

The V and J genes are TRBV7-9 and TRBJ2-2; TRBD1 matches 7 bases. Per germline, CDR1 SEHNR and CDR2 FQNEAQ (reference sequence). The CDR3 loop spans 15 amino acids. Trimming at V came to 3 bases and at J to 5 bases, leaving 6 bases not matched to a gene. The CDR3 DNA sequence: TGTGCCAGCAGCTTCGGACAGGTGGGAACCGGGGAGCTGTTTTTT. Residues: CASSFGQVGTGELFF.

The CDR3 nucleotides are TGTGCCAGCAGTGAGGACCTTCTTCTTAACTATGGCTACACCTTC. Translation: CASSEDLLLNYGYTF. The rearrangement uses TRBV2 and TRBJ1-2; unclear D gene. The CDR3 runs 15 residues. V dropped 3 bases and J dropped 1 base, with 12 bases sitting between them. Germline-derived CDR1 and CDR2 are SNHLY and FYNNEI.

The CDR3 region has the DNA TGTGCCAGCAGTTCTACAGGGGGAGGCCGCTATGGCTACACCTTC. As protein: CASSSTGGGRYGYTF. The rearrangement links TRBV6-5 to TRBJ1-2, with 8 bases identical to TRBD1. V trimming: 4 bases; J trimming: 4 bases; junction bases outside the gene matches: 8. Germline V CDR1 and CDR2: MNHEY, SVGAGI. This CDR3 spans 15 amino acids.

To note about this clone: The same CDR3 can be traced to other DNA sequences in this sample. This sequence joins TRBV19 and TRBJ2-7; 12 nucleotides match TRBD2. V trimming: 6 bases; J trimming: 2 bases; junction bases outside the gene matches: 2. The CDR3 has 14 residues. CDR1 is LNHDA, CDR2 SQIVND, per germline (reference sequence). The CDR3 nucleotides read TGTGCCAGTAGCGGACTAGCGGGGCCCTACGAGCAGTACTTC. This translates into CASSGLAGPYEQYF.

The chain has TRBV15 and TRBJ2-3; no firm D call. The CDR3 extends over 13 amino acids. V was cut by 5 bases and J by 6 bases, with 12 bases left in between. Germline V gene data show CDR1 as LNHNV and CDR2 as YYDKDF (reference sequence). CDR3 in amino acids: CATSGHTTDTQYF. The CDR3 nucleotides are TGTGCCACCAGCGGGCACACGACGGATACGCAGTATTTT.

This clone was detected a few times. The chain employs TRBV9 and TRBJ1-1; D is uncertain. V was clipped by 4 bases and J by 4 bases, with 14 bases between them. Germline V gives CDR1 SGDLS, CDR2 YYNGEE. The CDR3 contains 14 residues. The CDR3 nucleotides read TGTGCCAGCAGCCCCCGGACCAAAAGCACTGAAGCTTTCTTT. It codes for CASSPRTKSTEAFF.

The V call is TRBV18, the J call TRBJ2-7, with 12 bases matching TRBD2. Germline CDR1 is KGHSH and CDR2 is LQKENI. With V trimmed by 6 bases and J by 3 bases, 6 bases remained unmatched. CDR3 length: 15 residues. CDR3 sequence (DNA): TGTGCCAGCTCTACTACTAGCGGGAGGTACTACGAGCAGTACTTC. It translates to CASSTTSGRYYEQYF.

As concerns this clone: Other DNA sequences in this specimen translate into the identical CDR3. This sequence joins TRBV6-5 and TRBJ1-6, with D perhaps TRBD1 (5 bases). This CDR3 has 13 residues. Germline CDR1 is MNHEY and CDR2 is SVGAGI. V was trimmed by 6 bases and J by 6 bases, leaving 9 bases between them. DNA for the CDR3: TGTGCCAGCAGGCGGGGGGGTAATTCACCCCTCCACTTT. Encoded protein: CASRRGGNSPLHF.

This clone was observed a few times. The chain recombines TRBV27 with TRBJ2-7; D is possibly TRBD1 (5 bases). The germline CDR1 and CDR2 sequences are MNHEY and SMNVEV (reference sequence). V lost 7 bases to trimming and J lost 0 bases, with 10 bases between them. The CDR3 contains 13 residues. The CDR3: CASTDSNSYEQYF. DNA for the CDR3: TGTGCCAGCACCGACAGCAACTCCTACGAGCAGTACTTC.

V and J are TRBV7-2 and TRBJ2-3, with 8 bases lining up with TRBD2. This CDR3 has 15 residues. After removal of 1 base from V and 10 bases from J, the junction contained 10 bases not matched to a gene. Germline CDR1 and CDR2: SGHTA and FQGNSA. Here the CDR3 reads CASSLVGSGVQSQYF. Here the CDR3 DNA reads TGTGCCAGCAGCTTAGTGGGTAGCGGGGTCCAATCGCAGTATTTT.

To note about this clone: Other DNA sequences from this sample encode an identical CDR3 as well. CDR3 coding DNA: TGTGCCAGCAGCTTCCCGGGGACCACAGATACGCAGTATTTT. This gives the protein CASSFPGTTDTQYF. The chain joins TRBV7-2 to TRBJ2-3; the D gene could be TRBD1 or TRBD2 (5 bases each). The CDR3 is 14 residues long. The V end lost 3 bases, the J end lost 2 bases, and 9 bases lay between the germline ends. The V gene's germline CDR1 is SGHTA and CDR2 FQGNSA. The full variable domain, completed using reference TRBV7-2 and TRBJ2-3, is GAGVSQSPSNKVTEKGKDVELRCDPISGHTALYWYRQSLGQGLEFLIYFQGNSAPDKSGLPSDRFSAERTGGSVSTLTIQRTQQEDSAVYLCASSFPGTTDTQYFGPGTRLTVL.

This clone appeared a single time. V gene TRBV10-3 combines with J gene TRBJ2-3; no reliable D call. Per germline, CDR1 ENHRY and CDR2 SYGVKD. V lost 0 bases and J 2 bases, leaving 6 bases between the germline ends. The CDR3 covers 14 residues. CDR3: CAISESVTTDTQYF. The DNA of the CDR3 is TGTGCCATCAGTGAGTCAGTCACCACAGATACGCAGTATTTT.

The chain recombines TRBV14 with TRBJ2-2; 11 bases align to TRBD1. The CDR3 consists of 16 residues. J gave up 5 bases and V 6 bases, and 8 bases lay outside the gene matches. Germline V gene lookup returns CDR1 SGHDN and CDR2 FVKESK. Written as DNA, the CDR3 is TGTGCCAGCAGACATCGCCGGGACAGGGGGACCGGGGAGCTGTTTTTT. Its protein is CASRHRRDRGTGELFF. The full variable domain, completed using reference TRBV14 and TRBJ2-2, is EAGVTQFPSHSVIEKGQTVTLRCDPISGHDNLYWYRRVMGKEIKFLLHFVKESKQDESGMPNNRFLAERTGGTYSTLKVQPAELEDSGVYFCASRHRRDRGTGELFFGEGSRLTVL.

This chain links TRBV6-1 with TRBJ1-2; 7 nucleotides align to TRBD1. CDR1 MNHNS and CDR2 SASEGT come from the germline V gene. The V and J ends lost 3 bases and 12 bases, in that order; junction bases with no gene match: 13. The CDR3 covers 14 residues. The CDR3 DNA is TGTGCCAGCAGTGATGGCAGGGAGGGGGCCCGTAACACCTTC. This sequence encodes CASSDGREGARNTF.

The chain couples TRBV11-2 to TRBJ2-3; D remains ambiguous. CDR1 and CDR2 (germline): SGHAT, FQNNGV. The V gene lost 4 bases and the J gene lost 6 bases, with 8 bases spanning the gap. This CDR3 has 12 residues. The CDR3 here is CASSSAFDTQYF. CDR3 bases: TGTGCCAGCAGCTCCGCGTTCGATACGCAGTATTTT.

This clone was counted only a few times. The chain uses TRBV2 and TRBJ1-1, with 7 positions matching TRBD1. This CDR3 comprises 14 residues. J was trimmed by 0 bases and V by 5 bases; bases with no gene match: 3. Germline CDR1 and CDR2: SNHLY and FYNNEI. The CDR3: CASSRQGMNTEAFF. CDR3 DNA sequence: TGTGCCAGCAGTCGACAGGGCATGAACACTGAAGCTTTCTTT.

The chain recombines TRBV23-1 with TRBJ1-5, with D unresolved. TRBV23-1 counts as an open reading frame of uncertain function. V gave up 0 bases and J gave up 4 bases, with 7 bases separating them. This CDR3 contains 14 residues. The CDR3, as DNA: TGCGCCAGCAGTCAATCGTTCCGGAATCAGCCCCAGCATTTT. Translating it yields CASSQSFRNQPQHF.

In DNA form, the CDR3 reads TGTGCCAGCAGTATGTCCCAGGGGGCGCTTGGGAGGGATACGCAGTATTTT. Translation gives CASSMSQGALGRDTQYF. The genes are TRBV27 and TRBJ2-3, with TRBD1 matching over 8 bases. The CDR3 spans 17 residues. The ends lost 5 bases at V and 6 bases at J; junction bases unmatched: 16. Germline V gene sequence: CDR1 MNHEY, CDR2 SMNVEV (reference sequence).

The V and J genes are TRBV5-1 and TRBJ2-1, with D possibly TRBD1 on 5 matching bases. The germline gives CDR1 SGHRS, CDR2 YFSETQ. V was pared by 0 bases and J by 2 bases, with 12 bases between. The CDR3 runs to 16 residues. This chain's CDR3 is CASSLASGATYNEQFF. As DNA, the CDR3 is TGCGCCAGCAGCTTGGCCAGTGGGGCTACCTACAATGAGCAGTTCTTC.

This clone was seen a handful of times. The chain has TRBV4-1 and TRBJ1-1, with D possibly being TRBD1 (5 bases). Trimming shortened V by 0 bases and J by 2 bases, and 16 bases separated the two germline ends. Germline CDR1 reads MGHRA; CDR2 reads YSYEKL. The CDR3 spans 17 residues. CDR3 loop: CASSQDIGGRGNTEAFF. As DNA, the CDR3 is TGCGCCAGCAGCCAAGATATTGGGGGACGGGGAAACACTGAAGCTTTCTTT.

The DNA for the CDR3 is TGTGCCAGCAGTAGACAGGGGGCTGGAAACACCATATATTTT. Translated: CASSRQGAGNTIYF. This chain joins TRBV2 and TRBJ1-3, with 9 bases identical to TRBD1. V lost 5 bases to trimming and J lost 2 bases; unmatched junction nucleotides: 1. Germline loops: CDR1 SNHLY, CDR2 FYNNEI. This CDR3 has 14 residues.

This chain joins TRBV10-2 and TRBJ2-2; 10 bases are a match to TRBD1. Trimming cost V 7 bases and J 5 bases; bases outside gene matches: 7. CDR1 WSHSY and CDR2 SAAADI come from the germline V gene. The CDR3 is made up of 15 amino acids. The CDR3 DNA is TGCGCCAGCAAATCGGGGACAGGGGTAACCGGGGAGCTGTTTTTT. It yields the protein CASKSGTGVTGELFF.

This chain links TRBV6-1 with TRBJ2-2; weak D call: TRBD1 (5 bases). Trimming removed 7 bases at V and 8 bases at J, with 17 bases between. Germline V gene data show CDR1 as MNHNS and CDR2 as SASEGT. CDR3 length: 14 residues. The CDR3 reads CASTQTALRGELFF. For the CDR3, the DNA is TGTGCCAGCACTCAGACAGCTCTTCGAGGGGAGCTGTTTTTT.